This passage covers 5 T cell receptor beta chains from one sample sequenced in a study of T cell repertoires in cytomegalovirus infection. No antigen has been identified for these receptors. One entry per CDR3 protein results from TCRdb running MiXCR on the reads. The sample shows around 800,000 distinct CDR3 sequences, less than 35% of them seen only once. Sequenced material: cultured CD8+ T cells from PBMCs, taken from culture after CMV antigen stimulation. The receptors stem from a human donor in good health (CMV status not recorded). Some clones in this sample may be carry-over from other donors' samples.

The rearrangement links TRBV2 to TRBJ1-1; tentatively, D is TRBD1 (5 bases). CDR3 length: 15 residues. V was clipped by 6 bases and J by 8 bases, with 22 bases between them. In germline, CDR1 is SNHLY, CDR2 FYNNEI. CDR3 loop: CASRDKGGPLREAFF. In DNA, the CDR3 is TGTGCCAGCAGGGACAAGGGAGGACCGTTGAGAGAAGCTTTCTTT.

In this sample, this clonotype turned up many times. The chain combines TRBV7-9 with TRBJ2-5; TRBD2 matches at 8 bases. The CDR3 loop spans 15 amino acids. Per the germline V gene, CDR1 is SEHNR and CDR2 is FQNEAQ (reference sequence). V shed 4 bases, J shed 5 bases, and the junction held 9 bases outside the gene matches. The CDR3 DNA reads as TGTGCCAGCAGCTCCCCGGGAGGGCGGGCGGAGACCCAGTACTTC. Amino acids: CASSSPGGRAETQYF.

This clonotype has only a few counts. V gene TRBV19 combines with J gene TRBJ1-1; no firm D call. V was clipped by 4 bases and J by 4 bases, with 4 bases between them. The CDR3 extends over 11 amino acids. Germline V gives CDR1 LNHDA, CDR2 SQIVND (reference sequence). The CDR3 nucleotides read TGTGCCAGTAGTAACTTCACTGAAGCTTTCTTT. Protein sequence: CASSNFTEAFF.

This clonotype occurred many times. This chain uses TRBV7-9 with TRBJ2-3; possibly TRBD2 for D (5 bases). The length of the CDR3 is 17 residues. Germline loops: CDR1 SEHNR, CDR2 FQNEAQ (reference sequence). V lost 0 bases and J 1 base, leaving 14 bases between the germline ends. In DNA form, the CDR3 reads TGTGCCAGCAGCTTAGCGCGGGCTAGCCGGCGCACAGATACGCAGTATTTT. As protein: CASSLARASRRTDTQYF.

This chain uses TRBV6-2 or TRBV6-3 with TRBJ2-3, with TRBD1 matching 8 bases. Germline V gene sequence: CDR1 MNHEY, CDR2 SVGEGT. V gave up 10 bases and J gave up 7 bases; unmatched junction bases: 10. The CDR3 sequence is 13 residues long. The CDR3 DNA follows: TGTGCCACCGCACTCCAGGGGGCGAATACGCAGTATTTT. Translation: CATALQGANTQYF.